One T cell receptor (beta chain) is described in this entry. These data originate in a study of blood T cell repertoires in COVID-19. Overall study context: Sites in the United States, Italy and Spain provided acute and convalescent COVID-19 samples. Sample material is recorded as cDNA or gDNA derived from T cells, B-cell-depleted T cells, or PBMCs.

V shed 6 bases and J 4 bases; nucleotides not matched to a gene: 3. The CDR3 is 13 residues long. Under the authors' procedure: Cell counts per sample came from amplifying reference gene primers. The protocol was immunoSEQ multiplex PCR, while the TCRdb copy is restricted to in-frame clones and leaves out a portion. V and J calls and clone size are copied from that table; D and trimming were computed from the DNA. The data show around 94,000 clones, 84% seen once. This TCR was sampled from a man in his 60s with acute or convalescent COVID-19. The specimen sequenced was peripheral blood. J is TRBJ1-5 and V is TRBV12-3 or TRBV12-4; 7 bases match TRBD1. The CDR3 bases are TGTGCCAGCAGGGGACAGCCAAATCAGCCCCAGCATTTT. This gives the protein CASRGQPNQPQHF.